This TCR beta chain appears in the sequencing data of a study of T-cell reconstitution after alpha-beta-depleted transplantation in children. Study-level results: From surviving recipient T cells and thymic progenitors came the high day-60 TCRbeta diversity observed in some patients. Two months or so post-transplant, alpha-beta T cells reportedly derived from several hundred expanded graft clones. After one year, T-cell counts and TCRbeta diversity mostly came from new T cells.

For this clonotype: The antigen is unknown.

Germline V gives CDR1 MNHEY, CDR2 SMNVEV (reference sequence). This CDR3 is 15 amino acids long. The trim removed 3 bases at V and 7 bases at J, leaving 5 bases unmatched. The library targeted TCRbeta and was prepared with unique molecular identifiers. In TCRdb, the PCR reads were re-called with MiXCR into one record per CDR3 protein. The sample includes 440,000 or so distinct CDR3 sequences, over 40% of them seen just once. The receptor was isolated from a girl aged 2-9 years with aplastic anemia, due to receive a stem cell transplant. The rearrangement links TRBV27 to TRBJ2-1; 11 bases fit TRBD2. The source was PBMCs, collected before TCRalphabeta/CD19-depleted stem cell transplant. The CDR3 is CASSFLAGGPNEQFF. The DNA for the CDR3 is TGTGCCAGCAGTTTTTTAGCGGGAGGGCCAAATGAGCAGTTCTTC.